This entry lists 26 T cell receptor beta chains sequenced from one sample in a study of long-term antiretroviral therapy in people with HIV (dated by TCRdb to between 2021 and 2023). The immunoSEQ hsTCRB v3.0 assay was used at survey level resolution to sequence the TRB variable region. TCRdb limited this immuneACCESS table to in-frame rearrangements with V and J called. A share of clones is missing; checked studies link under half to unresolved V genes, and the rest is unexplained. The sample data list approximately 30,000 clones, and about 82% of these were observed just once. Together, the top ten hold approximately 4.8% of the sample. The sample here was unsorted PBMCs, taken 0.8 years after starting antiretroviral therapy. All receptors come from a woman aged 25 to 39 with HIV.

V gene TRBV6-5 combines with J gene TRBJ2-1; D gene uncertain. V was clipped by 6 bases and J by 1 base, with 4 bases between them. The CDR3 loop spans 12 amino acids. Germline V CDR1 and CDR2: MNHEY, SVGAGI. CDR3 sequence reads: CASRGSYNEQFF. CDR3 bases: TGTGCCAGCAGGGGTTCCTACAATGAGCAGTTCTTC.

The CDR3: CAEGRGGNTEAFF. CDR3 in DNA: TGTGCCGAAGGGAGAGGGGGGAACACTGAAGCTTTCTTT. The chain employs TRBV2 and TRBJ1-1; TRBD1 might be the D (6 bases). The V and J ends lost 11 bases and 1 base respectively, with 14 bases between them. The CDR3 is made up of 13 amino acids. The V gene's germline CDR1 is SNHLY and CDR2 FYNNEI.

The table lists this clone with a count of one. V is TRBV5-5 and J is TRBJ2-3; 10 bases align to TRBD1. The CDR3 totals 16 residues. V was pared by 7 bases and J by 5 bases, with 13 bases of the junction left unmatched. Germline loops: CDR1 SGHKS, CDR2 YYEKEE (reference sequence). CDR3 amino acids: CASGIGQGGIGDTQYF. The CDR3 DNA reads TGTGCCAGCGGAATAGGACAGGGGGGAATCGGAGATACGCAGTATTTT. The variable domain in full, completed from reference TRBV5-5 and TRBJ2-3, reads DAGVTQSPTHLIKTRGQQVTLRCSPISGHKSVSWYQQVLGQGPQFIFQYYEKEERGRGNFPDRFSARQFPNYSSELNVNALLLGDSALYLCASGIGQGGIGDTQYFGPGTRLTVL.

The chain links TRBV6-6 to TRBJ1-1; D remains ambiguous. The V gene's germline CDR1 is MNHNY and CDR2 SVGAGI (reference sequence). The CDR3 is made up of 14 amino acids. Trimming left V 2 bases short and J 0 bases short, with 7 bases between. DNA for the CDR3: TGTGCCAGCAGTTACGGGCCAATGAACACTGAAGCTTTCTTT. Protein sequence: CASSYGPMNTEAFF.

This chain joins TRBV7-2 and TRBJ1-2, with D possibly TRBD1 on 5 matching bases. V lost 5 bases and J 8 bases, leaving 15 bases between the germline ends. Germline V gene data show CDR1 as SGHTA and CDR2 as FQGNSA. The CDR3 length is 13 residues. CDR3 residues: CASSIRTREGYTF. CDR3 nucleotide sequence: TGTGCCAGCAGCATCCGGACACGGGAAGGCTACACCTTC.

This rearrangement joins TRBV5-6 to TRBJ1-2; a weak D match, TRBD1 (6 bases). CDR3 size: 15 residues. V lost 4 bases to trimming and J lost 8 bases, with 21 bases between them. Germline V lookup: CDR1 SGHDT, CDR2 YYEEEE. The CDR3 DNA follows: TGTGCCAGCAGCACCATTGAAACAGGGCCGGCCGGCTACACCTTC. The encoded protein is CASSTIETGPAGYTF.

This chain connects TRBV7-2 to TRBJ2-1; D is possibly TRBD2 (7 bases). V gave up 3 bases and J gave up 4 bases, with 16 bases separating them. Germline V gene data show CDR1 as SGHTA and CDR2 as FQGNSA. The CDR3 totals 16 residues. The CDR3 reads CASSFGGGPPYNEQFF. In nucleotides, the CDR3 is TGTGCCAGCAGCTTTGGGGGGGGCCCACCTTACAATGAGCAGTTCTTC.

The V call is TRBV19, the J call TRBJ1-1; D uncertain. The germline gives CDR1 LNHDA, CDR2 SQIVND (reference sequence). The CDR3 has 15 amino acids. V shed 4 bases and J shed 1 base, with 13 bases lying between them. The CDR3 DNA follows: TGTGCCAGTAGTACAGGACGGAGTTGGAACACTGAAGCTTTCTTT. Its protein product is CASSTGRSWNTEAFF.

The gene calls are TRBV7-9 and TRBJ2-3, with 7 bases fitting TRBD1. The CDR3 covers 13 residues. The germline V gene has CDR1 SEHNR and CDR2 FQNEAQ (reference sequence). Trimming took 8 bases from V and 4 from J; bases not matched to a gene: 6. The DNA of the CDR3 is TGTGCCAGCGACAGGGTAGGGGCAGATACGCAGTATTTT. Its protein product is CASDRVGADTQYF.

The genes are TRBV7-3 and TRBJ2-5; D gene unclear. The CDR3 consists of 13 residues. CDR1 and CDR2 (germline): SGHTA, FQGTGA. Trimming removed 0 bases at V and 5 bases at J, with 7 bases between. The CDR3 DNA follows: TGTGCCAGCAGCTTAACGGGTTTCGAGACCCAGTACTTC. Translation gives CASSLTGFETQYF.

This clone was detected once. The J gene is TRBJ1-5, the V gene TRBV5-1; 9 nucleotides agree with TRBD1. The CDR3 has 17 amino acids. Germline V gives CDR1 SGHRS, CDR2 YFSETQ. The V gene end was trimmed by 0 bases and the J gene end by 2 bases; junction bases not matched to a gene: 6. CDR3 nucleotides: TGCGCCAGCAGCTTGGGTACAGGGGGCTTCGGCAATCAGCCCCAGCATTTT. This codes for CASSLGTGGFGNQPQHF.

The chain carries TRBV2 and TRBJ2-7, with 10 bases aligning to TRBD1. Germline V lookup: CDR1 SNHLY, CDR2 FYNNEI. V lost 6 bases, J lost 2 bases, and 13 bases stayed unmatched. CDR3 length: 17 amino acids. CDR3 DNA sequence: TGTGCCAGCAGCGCCGGGACAGGGGTAACCCTTACCTACGAGCAGTACGTC. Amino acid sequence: CASSAGTGVTLTYEQYV.

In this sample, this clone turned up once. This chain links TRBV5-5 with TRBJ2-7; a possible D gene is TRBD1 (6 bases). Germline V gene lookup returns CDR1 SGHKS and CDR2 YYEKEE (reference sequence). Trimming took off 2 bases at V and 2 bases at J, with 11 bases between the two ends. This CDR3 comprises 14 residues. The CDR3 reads CASSFQGYPYEQYV. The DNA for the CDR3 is TGTGCCAGCAGCTTTCAGGGGTACCCCTACGAGCAGTACGTC.

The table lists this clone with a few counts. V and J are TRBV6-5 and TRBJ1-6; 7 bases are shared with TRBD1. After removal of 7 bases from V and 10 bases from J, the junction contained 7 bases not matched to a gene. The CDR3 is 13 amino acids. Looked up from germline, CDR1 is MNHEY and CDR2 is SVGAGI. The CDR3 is CASTGGVGSPLHF. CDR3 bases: TGTGCCAGCACAGGGGGGGTAGGGTCACCCCTCCACTTT.

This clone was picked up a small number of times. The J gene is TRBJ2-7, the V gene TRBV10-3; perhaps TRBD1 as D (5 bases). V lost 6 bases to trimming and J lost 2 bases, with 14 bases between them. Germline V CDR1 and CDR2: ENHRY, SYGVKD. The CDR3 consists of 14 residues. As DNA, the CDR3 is TGTGCCATCAGACAACAGGTTCTCCCCTACGAGCAGTACTTC. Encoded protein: CAIRQQVLPYEQYF.

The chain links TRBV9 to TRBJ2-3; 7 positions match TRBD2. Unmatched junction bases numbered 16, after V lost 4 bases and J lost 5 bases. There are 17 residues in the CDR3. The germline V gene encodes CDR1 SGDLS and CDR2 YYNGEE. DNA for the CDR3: TGTGCCAGCAGCCCCCGAGGGAGCGGGGCACCCGGAGATACGCAGTATTTT. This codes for CASSPRGSGAPGDTQYF.

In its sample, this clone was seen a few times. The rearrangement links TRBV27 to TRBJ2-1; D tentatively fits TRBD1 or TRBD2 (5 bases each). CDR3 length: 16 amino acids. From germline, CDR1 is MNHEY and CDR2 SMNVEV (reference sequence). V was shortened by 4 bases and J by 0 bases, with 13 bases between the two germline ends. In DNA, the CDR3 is TGTGCCAGCAGTTCGGGAATGGGGGTCTCCTACAATGAGCAGTTCTTC. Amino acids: CASSSGMGVSYNEQFF.

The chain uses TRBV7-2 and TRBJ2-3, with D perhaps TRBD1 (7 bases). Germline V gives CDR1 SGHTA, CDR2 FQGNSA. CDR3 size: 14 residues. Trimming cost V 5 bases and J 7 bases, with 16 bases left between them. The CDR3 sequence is CASSANGGGNTQYF. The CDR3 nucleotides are TGTGCCAGCAGCGCGAACGGAGGGGGCAATACGCAGTATTTT.

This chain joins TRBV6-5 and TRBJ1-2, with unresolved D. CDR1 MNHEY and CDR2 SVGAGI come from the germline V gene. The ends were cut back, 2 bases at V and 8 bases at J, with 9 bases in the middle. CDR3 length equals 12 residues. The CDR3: CASSYGQWGYTF. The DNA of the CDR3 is TGTGCCAGCAGTTACGGGCAGTGGGGCTACACCTTC.

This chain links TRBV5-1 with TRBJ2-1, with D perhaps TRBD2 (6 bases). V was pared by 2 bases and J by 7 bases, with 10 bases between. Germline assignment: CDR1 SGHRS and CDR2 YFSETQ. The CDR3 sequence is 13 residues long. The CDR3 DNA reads TGCGCCAGCAGCTTTAGCGGAGCAAATGAGCAGTTCTTC. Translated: CASSFSGANEQFF.

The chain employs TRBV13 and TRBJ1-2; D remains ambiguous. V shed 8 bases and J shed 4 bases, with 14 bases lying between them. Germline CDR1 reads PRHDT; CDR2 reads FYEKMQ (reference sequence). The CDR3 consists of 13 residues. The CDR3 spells CASVTRGSYGYTF. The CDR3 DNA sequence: TGTGCCAGCGTGACCCGGGGAAGCTATGGCTACACCTTC.

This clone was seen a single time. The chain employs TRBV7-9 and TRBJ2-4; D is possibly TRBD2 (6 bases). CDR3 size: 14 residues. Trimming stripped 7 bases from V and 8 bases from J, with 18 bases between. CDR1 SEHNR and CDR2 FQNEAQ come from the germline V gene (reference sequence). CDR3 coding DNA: TGTGCCAGCACCTTGGGGGGACTTACGGACATTCAGTACTTC. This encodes CASTLGGLTDIQYF.

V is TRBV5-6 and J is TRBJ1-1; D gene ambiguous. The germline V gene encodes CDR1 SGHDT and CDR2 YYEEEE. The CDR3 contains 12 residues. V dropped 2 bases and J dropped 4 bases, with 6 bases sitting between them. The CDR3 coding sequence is TGTGCCAGCAGCTTAGGAAGCACTGAAGCTTTCTTT. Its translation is CASSLGSTEAFF.

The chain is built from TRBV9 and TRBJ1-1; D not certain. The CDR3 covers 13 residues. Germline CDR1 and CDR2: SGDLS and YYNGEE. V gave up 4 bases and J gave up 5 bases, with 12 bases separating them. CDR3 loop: CASSPNRHTEAFF. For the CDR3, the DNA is TGTGCCAGCAGCCCCAACCGGCATACTGAAGCTTTCTTT.

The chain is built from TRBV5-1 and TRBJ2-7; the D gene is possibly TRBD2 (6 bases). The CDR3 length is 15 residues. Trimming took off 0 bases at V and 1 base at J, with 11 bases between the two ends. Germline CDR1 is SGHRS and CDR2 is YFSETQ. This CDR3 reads CASSLAGDQSYEQYF. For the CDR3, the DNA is TGCGCCAGCAGCTTGGCGGGGGATCAGTCCTACGAGCAGTACTTC.

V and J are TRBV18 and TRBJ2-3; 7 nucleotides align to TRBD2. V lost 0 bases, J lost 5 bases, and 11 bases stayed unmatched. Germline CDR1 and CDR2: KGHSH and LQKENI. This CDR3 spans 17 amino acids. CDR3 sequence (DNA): TGTGCCAGCTCACCACCCGCGCGGCCTAGCGGCAAAGATACGCAGTATTTT. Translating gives CASSPPARPSGKDTQYF.